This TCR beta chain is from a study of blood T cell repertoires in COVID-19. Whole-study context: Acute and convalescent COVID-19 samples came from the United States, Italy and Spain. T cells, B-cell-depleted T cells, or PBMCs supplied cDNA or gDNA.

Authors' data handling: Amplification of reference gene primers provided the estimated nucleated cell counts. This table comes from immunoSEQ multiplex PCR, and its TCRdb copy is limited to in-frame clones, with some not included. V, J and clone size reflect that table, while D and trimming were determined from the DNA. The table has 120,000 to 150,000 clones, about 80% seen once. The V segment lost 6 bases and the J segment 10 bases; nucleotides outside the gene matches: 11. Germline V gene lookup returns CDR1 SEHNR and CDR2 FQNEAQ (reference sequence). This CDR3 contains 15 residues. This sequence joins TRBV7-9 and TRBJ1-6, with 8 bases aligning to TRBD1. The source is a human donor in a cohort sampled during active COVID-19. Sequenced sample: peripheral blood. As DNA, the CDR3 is TGTGCCAGCAGTTGGACAGGGCTGGGTCAATCACCCCTCCACTTT. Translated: CASSWTGLGQSPLHF. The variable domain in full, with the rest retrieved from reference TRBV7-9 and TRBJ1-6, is DTGVSQNPRHKITKRGQNVTFRCDPISEHNRLYWYRQTLGQGPEFLTYFQNEAQLEKSRLLSDRFSAERPKGSFSTLEIQRTEQGDSAMYLCASSWTGLGQSPLHFGNGTRLTVT.